This T cell receptor (beta chain) was profiled in a study of technical replicates of blood from several donors. Per the germline V gene, CDR1 is MNHEY and CDR2 is SMNVEV (reference sequence). The CDR3 covers 15 residues. V lost 2 bases, J lost 2 bases, and 4 bases stayed unmatched. Data came from immunoSEQ multiplex PCR; TCRdb stores just in-frame clones and leaves some out. The table has around 60,000 clones, 75% to 90% seen once; the top ten hold approximately 5.4%. This clonotype was obtained from a human donor in good health. Some clones in this sample may be carry-over from other donors' samples. V is TRBV27 and J is TRBJ2-5; 8 nucleotides align to TRBD2. Sequencing was done on a sample of PBMCs. The CDR3 nucleotides read TGTGCCAGCAGTTTAGCGGGGGGACTACAAGAGACCCAGTACTTC. Its translation: CASSLAGGLQETQYF.